This T cell receptor beta chain originates from a study of beta chain features in type 1 diabetes. A note on this clone: Its specificity is not known.

Study-wide results and caveats: Type 1 diabetes patients showed fewer insertions and more deletions at VDJ junctions. Shortening of TCRB CDR3s, moderate but significant, appeared in all four CD4+ subsets of Type 1 diabetes patients.

The CDR3 has 16 amino acids. Germline trimming cut 3 bases from V and 2 bases from J; bases unmatched to any gene: 9. The V gene's germline CDR1 is KGHSH and CDR2 LQKENI. Every bit of the isolated RNA underwent reverse transcription, so sequencing read expressed TCRB transcripts. Sequencing of naive, central memory and regulatory T cell samples gave an average of roughly 4 million reads. The method was immunoSEQ multiplex PCR; TCRdb's version includes in-frame clones alone and lacks a portion of them. The data contain 500,000 to 850,000 clones, over 11% of them singletons. The source material was naive CD4+ T cells from blood. The chain employs TRBV18 and TRBJ2-5, with 7 positions matching TRBD1. The sequence was collected from a man aged 18 to 30 with type 1 diabetes. CDR3 sequence (DNA): TGTGCCAGCTCACCGAGGCGCCCGGGACAGCAAGAGACCCAGTACTTC. Translation: CASSPRRPGQQETQYF. Variable domain in full (rest from reference TRBV18 and TRBJ2-5): NAGVMQNPRHLVRRRGQEARLRCSPMKGHSHVYWYRQLPEEGLKFMVYLQKENIIDESGMPKERFSAEFPKEGPSILRIQQVVRGDSAAYFCASSPRRPGQQETQYFGPGTRLLVL.